This T cell receptor (beta chain) was sequenced during a study of T cells in women clearing cervical HPV infection. Per germline, CDR1 SGHVS and CDR2 FQNEAQ. This CDR3 is built from 13 residues. In regard to this clone: The read terminates 3 residues ahead of where the CDR3 ends, so the germline J gene completes it.

Libraries were prepared by immunoSEQ multiplex PCR; TCRdb keeps only in-frame clonotypes and omits some of them. In total, the table holds around 46,000 clones. The sample comprised blood buffy coat. The rearrangement joins TRBV7-8 to TRBJ1-2; D perhaps matches TRBD1 (5 bases). This clonotype originated in a woman between 18 and 69 years old with a cervical HPV16 infection that either progressed to CIN3+ or cleared (not recorded which). The chain's CDR3 is CASSLEGVKGYTF. Partial CDR3 DNA: TGTGCCAGCAGCTTAGAAGGGGTGAAGGGC.